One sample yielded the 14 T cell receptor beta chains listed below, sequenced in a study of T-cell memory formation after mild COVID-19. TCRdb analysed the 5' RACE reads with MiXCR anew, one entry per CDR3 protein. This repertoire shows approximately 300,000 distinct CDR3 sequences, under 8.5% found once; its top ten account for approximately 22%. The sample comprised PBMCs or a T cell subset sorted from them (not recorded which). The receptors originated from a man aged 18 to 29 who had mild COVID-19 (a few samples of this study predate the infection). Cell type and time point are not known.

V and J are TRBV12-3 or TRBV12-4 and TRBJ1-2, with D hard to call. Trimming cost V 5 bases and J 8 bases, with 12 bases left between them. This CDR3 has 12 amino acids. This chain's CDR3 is CASSRSRQGYTF. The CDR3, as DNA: TGTGCCAGCAGTCGGAGCCGTCAGGGCTACACCTTC.

The CDR3 coding sequence is TGCAGTGCTAGAGTGTCTACAGATACGCAGTATTTT. As protein: CSARVSTDTQYF. V gene TRBV20-1 combines with J gene TRBJ2-3; D not certain. The V end lost 1 base, the J end lost 3 bases, and 5 bases lay between the germline ends. Germline CDR1 DFQATT, CDR2 SNEGSKA (reference sequence). CDR3 length: 12 amino acids.

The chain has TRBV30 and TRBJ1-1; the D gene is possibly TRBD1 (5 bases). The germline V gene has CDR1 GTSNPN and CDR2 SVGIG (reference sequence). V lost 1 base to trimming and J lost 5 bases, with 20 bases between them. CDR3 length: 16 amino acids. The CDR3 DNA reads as TGTGCCTGGAGTGACCCGGGGGGAAGGGTAGATACTGAAGCTTTCTTT. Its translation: CAWSDPGGRVDTEAFF.

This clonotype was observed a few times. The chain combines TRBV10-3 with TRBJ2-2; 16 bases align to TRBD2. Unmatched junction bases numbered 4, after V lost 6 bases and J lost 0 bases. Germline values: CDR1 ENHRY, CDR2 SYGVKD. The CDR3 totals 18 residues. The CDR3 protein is CAIRPGLAGGPNTGELFF. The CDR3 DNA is TGTGCCATCAGACCGGGACTAGCGGGGGGGCCGAACACCGGGGAGCTGTTTTTT.

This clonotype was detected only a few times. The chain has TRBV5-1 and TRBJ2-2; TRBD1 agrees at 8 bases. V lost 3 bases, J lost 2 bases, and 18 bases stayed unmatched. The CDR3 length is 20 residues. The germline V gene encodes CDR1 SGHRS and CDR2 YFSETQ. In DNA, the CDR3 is TGCGCCAGCAGCTATGACCCGACAGCTGACAGGGGACGAAACACCGGGGAGCTGTTTTTT. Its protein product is CASSYDPTADRGRNTGELFF.

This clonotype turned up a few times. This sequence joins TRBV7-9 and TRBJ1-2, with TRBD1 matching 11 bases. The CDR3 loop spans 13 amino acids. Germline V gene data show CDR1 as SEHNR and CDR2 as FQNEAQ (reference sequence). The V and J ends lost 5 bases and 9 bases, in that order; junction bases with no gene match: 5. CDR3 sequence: CASSPGTGGSYTF. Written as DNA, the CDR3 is TGTGCCAGCAGCCCCGGGACAGGGGGTAGCTACACCTTC.

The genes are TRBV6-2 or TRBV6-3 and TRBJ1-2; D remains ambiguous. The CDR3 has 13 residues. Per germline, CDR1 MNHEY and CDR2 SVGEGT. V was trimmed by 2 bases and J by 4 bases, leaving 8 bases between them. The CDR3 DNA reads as TGTGCCAGCAGTTACGGAAACGCCTATGGCTACACCTTC. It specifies CASSYGNAYGYTF.

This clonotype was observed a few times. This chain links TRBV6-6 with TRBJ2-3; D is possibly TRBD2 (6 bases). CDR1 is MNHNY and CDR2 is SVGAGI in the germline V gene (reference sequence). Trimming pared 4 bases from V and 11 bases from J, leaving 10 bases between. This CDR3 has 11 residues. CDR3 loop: CASSSGGRQYF. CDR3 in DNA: TGTGCCAGCAGTTCCGGGGGTAGGCAGTATTTT.

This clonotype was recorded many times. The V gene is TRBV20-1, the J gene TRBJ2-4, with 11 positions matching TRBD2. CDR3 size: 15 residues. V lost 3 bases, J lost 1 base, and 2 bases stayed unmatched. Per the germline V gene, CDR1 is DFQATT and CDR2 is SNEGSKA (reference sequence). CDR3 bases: TGCAGTGCTAGTAGCGGGGGGGCGGCCAAAAACATTCAGTACTTC. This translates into CSASSGGAAKNIQYF.

Written as DNA, the CDR3 is TGTGCCAGCAGCCCCTCGGAGCCGGCTTACCAGTACTTC. It encodes CASSPSEPAYQYF. The rearrangement links TRBV6-2 or TRBV6-3 to TRBJ2-4; D is ambiguous. CDR1 and CDR2 (germline): MNHEY, SVGEGT. The CDR3 length is 13 residues. V lost 6 bases and J lost 13, with 19 bases in between.

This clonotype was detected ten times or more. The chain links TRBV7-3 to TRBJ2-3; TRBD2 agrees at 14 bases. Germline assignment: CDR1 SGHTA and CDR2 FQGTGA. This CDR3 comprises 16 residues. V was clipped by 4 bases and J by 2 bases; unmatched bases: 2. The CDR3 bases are TGTGCCAGCAGCTCGGGACTAGCGGGGGTCACAGATACGCAGTATTTT. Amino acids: CASSSGLAGVTDTQYF.

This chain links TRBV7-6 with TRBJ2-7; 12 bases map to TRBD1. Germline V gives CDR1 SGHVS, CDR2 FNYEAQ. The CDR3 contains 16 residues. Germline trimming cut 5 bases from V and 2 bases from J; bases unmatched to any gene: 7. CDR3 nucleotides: TGTGCCAGCAGCCCGTCCGGGACAGGGGGCACCTACGAGCAGTACTTC. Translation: CASSPSGTGGTYEQYF.

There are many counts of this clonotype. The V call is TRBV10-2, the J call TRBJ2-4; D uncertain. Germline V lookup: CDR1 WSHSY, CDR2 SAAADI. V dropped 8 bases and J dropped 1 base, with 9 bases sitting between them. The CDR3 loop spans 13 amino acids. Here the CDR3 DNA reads TGCGCCAGCCGGGTGGGGGCCAAAAACATTCAGTACTTC. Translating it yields CASRVGAKNIQYF.

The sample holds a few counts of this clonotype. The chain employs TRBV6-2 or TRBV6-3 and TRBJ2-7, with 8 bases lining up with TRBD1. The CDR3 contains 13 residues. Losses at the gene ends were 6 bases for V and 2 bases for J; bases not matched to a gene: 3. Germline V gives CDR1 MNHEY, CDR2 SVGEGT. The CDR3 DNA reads TGTGCCAGCAGGGGACAGGATACCTACGAGCAGTACTTC. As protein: CASRGQDTYEQYF.